This entry lists 26 T cell receptor beta chains sequenced from one sample in a study of cytomegalovirus exposure and HLA in healthy donors. TCRdb's table, derived via immunoSEQ multiplex PCR, lists solely in-frame clones and lacks some. The sample lists roughly 43,000 clones; roughly 93% were seen once. Sequenced input: PBMCs. These receptors were collected from a woman between 18 and 29 years old in good health and CMV-seronegative.

The chain carries TRBV5-6 and TRBJ2-7; 8 positions match TRBD1. The length of the CDR3 is 13 residues. V lost 0 bases and J lost 4; bases outside the gene matches: 0. Germline CDR1 reads SGHDT; CDR2 reads YYEEEE. Written as DNA, the CDR3 is TGTGCCAGCAGCTTGGGGACAGGGTACGAGCAGTACTTC. Amino acids: CASSLGTGYEQYF.

The CDR3 protein is CASSPGQGSEKLFF. The DNA of the CDR3 is TGTGCCAGCTCACCTGGACAGGGGTCAGAAAAACTGTTTTTT. V and J are TRBV18 and TRBJ1-4, with 9 bases aligning to TRBD1. Unmatched junction bases numbered 4, after V lost 3 bases and J lost 8 bases. Germline V CDR1 and CDR2: KGHSH, LQKENI. This CDR3 is built from 14 residues.

The chain has TRBV28 and TRBJ2-3, with 8 bases fitting TRBD2. The junction had 7 bases not matched to a gene; V was cut back by 6 bases and J by 2 bases. This CDR3 comprises 15 residues. Per the germline V gene, CDR1 is MDHEN and CDR2 is SYDVKM. CDR3 region: CASRSSGGFTDTQYF. The CDR3 DNA sequence: TGTGCCAGCAGGTCCAGCGGGGGATTCACAGATACGCAGTATTTT.

The chain employs TRBV7-6 and TRBJ2-5; 9 bases are shared with TRBD2. The J call is uncertain, as TRBJ2-7 better fits the DNA end. The CDR3 has 16 amino acids. The germline gives CDR1 SGHVS, CDR2 FNYEAQ. Here the CDR3 DNA reads TGTGCCAGCAGCCGTCCCAAAAGCGGGGGGACCTACGAGCAGTACTTC. Residues: CASSRPKSGGTYEQYF.

This clone has only a few counts. DNA for the CDR3: TGTGCCATCAGTGAAGGCAGGGGTGATGAAAAACTGTTTTTT. This gives the protein CAISEGRGDEKLFF. V is TRBV10-3 and J is TRBJ1-4; weak D call: TRBD1 (6 bases). Deletions cut 3 bases from V and 6 bases from J, with 11 bases between. Germline-derived CDR1 and CDR2 are ENHRY and SYGVKD. The CDR3 is 14 amino acids.

The chain recombines TRBV28 with TRBJ1-1, with D unclear. The CDR3 consists of 13 residues. Germline loops: CDR1 MDHEN, CDR2 SYDVKM. The germline V and J ends were trimmed by 3 bases and 11 bases, with 16 bases remaining between them. CDR3 protein: CASSLSSISPAFF. The CDR3 DNA is TGTGCCAGCAGTTTGAGTTCGATTTCCCCGGCTTTCTTT.

This chain links TRBV5-1 with TRBJ2-5; D not certain. The CDR3 extends over 14 amino acids. In germline, CDR1 is SGHRS, CDR2 YFSETQ. V dropped 0 bases and J dropped 1 base, with 7 bases sitting between them. The CDR3 DNA reads as TGCGCCAGCAGCTTGGAACAGATCCAAGAGACCCAGTACTTC. Translation: CASSLEQIQETQYF. Drawing the rest from reference TRBV5-1 and TRBJ2-5, the complete variable domain is KAGVTQTPRYLIKTRGQQVTLSCSPISGHRSVSWYQQTPGQGLQFLFEYFSETQRNKGNFPGRFSGRQFSNSRSEMNVSTLELGDSALYLCASSLEQIQETQYFGPGTRLLVL.

The chain recombines TRBV6-6 with TRBJ1-5; possibly TRBD1 for D (6 bases). V lost 5 bases and J 5 bases, leaving 13 bases between the germline ends. Germline lookup yields CDR1 MNHNY and CDR2 SVGAGI (reference sequence). The CDR3 is made up of 14 amino acids. CDR3 amino acids: CASSNQQGYQPQHF. CDR3 coding DNA: TGTGCCAGCAGTAACCAACAGGGATATCAGCCCCAGCATTTT.

The J gene is TRBJ2-3, the V gene TRBV6-5, with TRBD2 matching 7 bases. There are 15 residues in the CDR3. Per germline, CDR1 MNHEY and CDR2 SVGAGI. Trimming cost V 2 bases and J 4 bases; bases outside gene matches: 6. The CDR3 loop is CASSYMGGEADTQYF. The CDR3 coding sequence is TGTGCCAGCAGTTACATGGGGGGGGAGGCAGATACGCAGTATTTT.

This chain joins TRBV28 and TRBJ1-4; no reliable D call. The CDR3 consists of 19 residues. V was cut by 4 bases and J by 0 bases, with 21 bases left in between. Germline loops: CDR1 MDHEN, CDR2 SYDVKM. The CDR3 nucleotides read TGTGCCAGCAGTTCCGCGGGTCGGAGGTTTGAGGCAACTAATGAAAAACTGTTTTTT. Its protein product is CASSSAGRRFEATNEKLFF.

This rearrangement joins TRBV15 to TRBJ1-3, with 7 bases aligning to TRBD1. Unmatched junction bases numbered 24, after V lost 4 bases and J lost 0 bases. Germline CDR1 is LNHNV and CDR2 is YYDKDF (reference sequence). The CDR3 contains 22 residues. CDR3 bases: TGTGCCACCAGCAAGGTCGGTACGGGACAGAAGGCCATCTCCCACTCTGGAAACACCATATATTTT. It is translated as CATSKVGTGQKAISHSGNTIYF.

The chain couples TRBV27 to TRBJ2-5, with 7 bases matching TRBD1. The length of the CDR3 is 15 residues. In germline, CDR1 is MNHEY, CDR2 SMNVEV (reference sequence). Trimming took 7 bases from V and 1 from J; bases not matched to a gene: 9. The CDR3 region is CASTAAGTAQETQYF. CDR3 bases: TGTGCCAGCACCGCCGCCGGGACAGCCCAAGAGACCCAGTACTTC.

The chain has TRBV6-6 and TRBJ2-3; perhaps TRBD2 as D (6 bases). The germline CDR1 and CDR2 sequences are MNHNY and SVGAGI (reference sequence). V shed 4 bases and J shed 1 base, with 12 bases lying between them. The CDR3 is 15 amino acids. The CDR3 DNA sequence: TGTGCCAGCAGTTTCGGGACTCCTCGCACAGATACGCAGTATTTT. It specifies CASSFGTPRTDTQYF.

V gene TRBV10-3 combines with J gene TRBJ2-1, with TRBD2 matching 13 bases. The CDR3 is made up of 14 amino acids. Germline V gene lookup returns CDR1 ENHRY and CDR2 SYGVKD. Trimming at V came to 3 bases and at J to 8 bases, leaving 1 base not matched to a gene. The CDR3: CAISDGTSGDEQFF. The CDR3 DNA reads as TGTGCCATCAGTGACGGGACTAGCGGGGATGAGCAGTTCTTC.

The gene calls are TRBV5-4 and TRBJ1-1; TRBD1 matches at 7 bases. The V gene's germline CDR1 is SGHNT and CDR2 YYREEE (reference sequence). The CDR3 has 12 residues. The trim removed 4 bases at V and 7 bases at J, leaving 4 bases unmatched. The CDR3: CASSRGPGEAFF. The CDR3 DNA is TGTGCCAGCAGCAGGGGGCCAGGTGAAGCTTTCTTT.

There are a few counts of this clone. This rearrangement joins TRBV4-2 to TRBJ2-7; 11 bases are a match to TRBD2. Looked up from germline, CDR1 is LGHNA and CDR2 is YNFKEQ. CDR3 size: 17 residues. With V trimmed by 0 bases and J by 0 bases, 4 bases remained unmatched. The CDR3 sequence: CASSQDLSGGASYEQYF. In DNA, the CDR3 is TGTGCCAGCAGCCAAGATCTTAGCGGGGGGGCCTCCTACGAGCAGTACTTC.

The CDR3, as DNA: TGTGCCTGGACTCAAGGGACAGGGGGCAATCAGCCCCAGCATTTT. Protein sequence: CAWTQGTGGNQPQHF. The genes are TRBV30 and TRBJ1-5, with TRBD1 matching over 10 bases. V was pared by 4 bases and J by 2 bases, with 5 bases of the junction left unmatched. CDR3 size: 15 residues. Looked up from germline, CDR1 is GTSNPN and CDR2 is SVGIG (reference sequence).

This sequence joins TRBV28 and TRBJ1-4; TRBD1 aligns across 9 bases. V lost 5 bases, J lost 7 bases, and 2 bases stayed unmatched. The germline V gene has CDR1 MDHEN and CDR2 SYDVKM. The CDR3 is 13 amino acids. CDR3 protein: CASSNRGREKLFF. DNA of the CDR3: TGTGCCAGCAGTAACAGGGGGCGTGAAAAACTGTTTTTT.

This clone was seen once. The V gene is TRBV11-2, the J gene TRBJ2-7; the match to TRBD2 covers 9 bases. With V trimmed by 1 base and J by 6 bases, 10 bases remained unmatched. Germline V lookup: CDR1 SGHAT, CDR2 FQNNGV. The CDR3 length is 16 residues. CDR3 protein: CASSLGTSGRPGEQYF. CDR3 bases: TGTGCCAGCAGCTTAGGTACCAGCGGGAGGCCCGGCGAGCAGTACTTC.

The CDR3 here is CASSGGGNTEDTQYF. The CDR3 DNA reads TGTGCCAGCAGCGGGGGAGGGAATACAGAAGATACGCAGTATTTT. This sequence joins TRBV9 and TRBJ2-3; 7 nucleotides agree with TRBD2. There are 15 residues in the CDR3. V trimming: 3 bases; J trimming: 5 bases; junction bases outside the gene matches: 9. Germline V lookup: CDR1 SGDLS, CDR2 YYNGEE.

The J gene is TRBJ2-7, the V gene TRBV5-6; 8 nucleotides align to TRBD2. The J segment lost 1 base and the V segment lost 1 base, leaving 4 bases of the junction unmatched. The CDR3 length is 15 residues. Germline V gives CDR1 SGHDT, CDR2 YYEEEE. For the CDR3, the DNA is TGTGCCAGCAGCTTGATCTTAGCGGGGTCCTACGAGCAGTACTTC. Its translation: CASSLILAGSYEQYF. Looking up the rest from reference TRBV5-6 and TRBJ2-7 gives the full variable domain: DAGVTQSPTHLIKTRGQQVTLRCSPKSGHDTVSWYQQALGQGPQFIFQYYEEEERQRGNFPDRFSGHQFPNYSSELNVNALLLGDSALYLCASSLILAGSYEQYFGPGTRLTVT.

CDR3 sequence: CSVGQRGTQYF. The CDR3 bases are TGCAGCGTGGGACAGCGAGGAACCCAGTACTTC. This chain joins TRBV29-1 and TRBJ2-5, with 7 bases fitting TRBD1. V shed 6 bases, J shed 8 bases, and the junction held 6 bases outside the gene matches. The CDR3 loop spans 11 amino acids. CDR1 SQVTM and CDR2 ANQGSEA come from the germline V gene.

The chain uses TRBV6-5 and TRBJ1-1; possible D gene TRBD1, 6 bases. The CDR3 contains 15 residues. Trimming removed 3 bases from V and 8 bases from J, with 19 bases in between. Germline V CDR1 and CDR2: MNHEY, SVGAGI. The CDR3 reads CASSYSETGALEAFF. CDR3 bases: TGTGCCAGCAGTTATTCAGAGACAGGAGCCTTGGAAGCTTTCTTT.

This chain connects TRBV10-2 to TRBJ2-5, with TRBD1 as a possible D gene (6 bases). Germline CDR1 and CDR2: WSHSY and SAAADI. This CDR3 is built from 14 residues. V was trimmed by 0 bases and J by 6 bases, leaving 11 bases between them. Here the CDR3 reads CASSESTGGQTQYF. The CDR3 DNA reads TGCGCCAGCAGTGAGTCGACAGGTGGGCAGACCCAGTACTTC.

This chain uses TRBV27 with TRBJ1-1, with D tentatively TRBD1 (5 bases). Germline V gene sequence: CDR1 MNHEY, CDR2 SMNVEV (reference sequence). Between the trimmed V and J ends, which lost 6 bases and 7 bases, there was a span of 24 bases. The CDR3 sequence is 16 residues long. The CDR3 sequence: CASRLTLGPGTGEAFF. The CDR3 nucleotides read TGTGCCAGCAGATTAACCCTAGGGCCTGGAACAGGTGAAGCTTTCTTT.

The chain joins TRBV14 to TRBJ1-1; no clear D. With 5 bases removed from V and 0 bases from J, the gap between germline ends came to 7 bases. The CDR3 sequence is 13 residues long. From germline, CDR1 is SGHDN and CDR2 FVKESK. This chain's CDR3 is CASSFNMNTEAFF. DNA of the CDR3: TGTGCCAGCAGCTTCAACATGAACACTGAAGCTTTCTTT.